The rows below give T cell receptor beta chains drawn from one sample of a study of cytomegalovirus exposure and HLA in healthy donors. Profiled with immunoSEQ multiplex PCR; TCRdb holds only in-frame clones, not every one. The sample has around 190,000 clones, 75% to 90% seen once; the top ten hold 1.1%. The sequencing input was PBMCs. Receptors originate from a boy aged 2 to 9 in good health and CMV-seronegative. Both conserved end residues are part of each CDR3. Fields, in order: D gene, J gene, V gene, clone size, CDR3 DNA, CDR3 protein. D genes are given only for firm matches. The size entry is marked missing in some rows and otherwise reads once, few, many or a size class.

TRBD2	TRBJ2-7	TRBV2	-	TGTGCCAGCACCCGGGAGGGCCTCAGCTACGAGCAGTACTTC	CASTREGLSYEQYF
-	TRBJ1-1	TRBV6-5	-	TGTGCCAGCATAGGAGAAAACACTGAAGCTTTCTTT	CASIGENTEAFF
-	TRBJ1-5	TRBV27	-	TGTGCCAGCGGCGCAACAGGGATAGGGCCCCAGCATTTT	CASGATGIGPQHF
TRBD1	TRBJ2-1	TRBV2	-	TGTGCCAGCAAACAGGGGGCAAATGAGCAGTTCTTC	CASKQGANEQFF
TRBD1	TRBJ1-1	TRBV10-3	few	TGTGCCATCAGTTACACAGGGGGCTCTGAAGCTTTCTTT	CAISYTGGSEAFF
TRBD2	TRBJ2-5	TRBV5-1	-	TGCGCCAGCAGCCGGGGGACTAGCGGGTTTTTTCGAGAGACCCAGTACTTC	CASSRGTSGFFRETQYF
TRBD2	TRBJ2-5	TRBV9	-	TGTGCCAGCGGGGAGCGGGAACGCAGTGAGACCCAGTACTTC	CASGERERSETQYF
-	TRBJ1-4	TRBV11-2	-	TGTGCCAGCAGCCTACGGGGTCGAGGGGAAAAACTGTTTTTT	CASSLRGRGEKLFF
TRBD2	TRBJ2-2	TRBV11-3	-	TGTGCCAGCAGCCTATCGGGACTAGCGGGATATACCGGGGAGCTGTTTTTT	CASSLSGLAGYTGELFF
TRBD1	TRBJ1-5	TRBV10-3	-	TGTGCCATCAGTGTGGGGACAGGGGGAACTAATCAGCCCCAGCATTTT	CAISVGTGGTNQPQHF
TRBD1	TRBJ2-1	TRBV10-3	-	TGTGCCATCAGTGGCACAGGGGGGAACTACAATGAGCAGTTCTTC	CAISGTGGNYNEQFF
-	TRBJ2-7	TRBV27	-	TGTGCCAGCAGTTTATCCTCTGAGGCGGGGATTCGGGGCCAGTACTTC	CASSLSSEAGIRGQYF
TRBD1	TRBJ2-7	TRBV5-1	-	TGCGCCAGCAGCCCGACAGGGGATGGAGAGCAGTACTTC	CASSPTGDGEQYF
TRBD1	TRBJ1-1	TRBV7-9	-	TGTGCCAGCAGCGGCCGGGACAGCCGCACAAGTTTGAACACTGAAGCTTTCTTT	CASSGRDSRTSLNTEAFF
TRBD1	TRBJ1-1	TRBV30	-	TGTGCCTGGAGTATAGGGGGCACGGTGGTTCGAGCTTTCTTT	CAWSIGGTVVRAFF
-	TRBJ1-6	TRBV2	-	TGTGCCAGCAGTGAAACGGGACTCCTTTATAATTCCCCCCTCCACTTT	CASSETGLLYNSPLHF
TRBD1	TRBJ2-4	TRBV28	-	TGTGCCAGCAGGGCCCAGGGGGCTGGAAACATTCAGTACTTC	CASRAQGAGNIQYF